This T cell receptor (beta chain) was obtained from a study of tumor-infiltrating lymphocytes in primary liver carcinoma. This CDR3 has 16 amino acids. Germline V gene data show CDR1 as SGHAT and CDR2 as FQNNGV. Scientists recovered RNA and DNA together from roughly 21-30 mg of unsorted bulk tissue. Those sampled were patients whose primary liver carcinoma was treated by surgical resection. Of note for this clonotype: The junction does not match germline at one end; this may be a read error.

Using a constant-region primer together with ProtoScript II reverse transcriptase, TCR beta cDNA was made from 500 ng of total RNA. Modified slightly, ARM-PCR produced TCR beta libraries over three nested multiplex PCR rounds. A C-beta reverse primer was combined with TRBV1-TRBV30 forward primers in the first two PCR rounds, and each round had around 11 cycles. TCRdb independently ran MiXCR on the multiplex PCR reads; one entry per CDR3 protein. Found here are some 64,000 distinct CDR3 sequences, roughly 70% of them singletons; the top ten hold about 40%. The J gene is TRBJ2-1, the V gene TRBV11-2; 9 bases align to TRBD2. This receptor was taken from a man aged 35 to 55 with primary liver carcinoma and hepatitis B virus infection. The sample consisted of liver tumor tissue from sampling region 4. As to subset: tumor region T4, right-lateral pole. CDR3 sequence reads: CASSLGLLAGMSEQFF. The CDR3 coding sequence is TGCGCCAGCAGCTTAGGGCTCCTAGCGGGAATGAGTGAGCAGTTCTTC.